This entry is about one TCR beta chain. The junction shows a germline mismatch at one end, possibly a read error. The data belong to a study of blood T cell repertoires in COVID-19. Participants reported their clinical history, and cohort assignment relied on those reports. This CDR3 has 13 residues. The germline gives CDR1 SSHAT, CDR2 FNYEAQ (reference sequence). Some clones are missing from TCRdb's copy, which holds only in-frame ones; the method was immunoSEQ multiplex PCR. The data show about 270,000 clones, 88% seen once. The TCR originated in a woman aged 45 to 65 who had recovered from COVID-19. Sequenced: PBMCs or T cells enriched from blood (not recorded which). The chain combines TRBV7-7 with TRBJ2-5, with D uncertain. The CDR3 DNA sequence: TGTGCTAGCAGCGAAGAGTACCAAGAGACCCAGTACTTC. This gives the protein CASSEEYQETQYF.